This T cell receptor beta chain derives from a study of blood T cell repertoires in COVID-19. For the study at large: Sites across the United States, Italy and Spain contributed samples from acute and convalescent COVID-19.

The germline V and J ends were trimmed by 7 bases and 5 bases, with 19 bases remaining between them. This CDR3 is 14 amino acids long. CDR1 and CDR2 (germline): GTSNPN, SVGIG (reference sequence). Libraries were prepared by immunoSEQ multiplex PCR; TCRdb keeps only in-frame clonotypes and omits some of them. The profile shows around 140,000 clones, roughly 89% of them singletons. Sequencing used peripheral blood. The receptor comes from a man aged 45 to 65 with active or convalescent COVID-19. This chain uses TRBV30 with TRBJ2-3, with D possibly being TRBD1 (6 bases). Written as DNA, the CDR3 is TGTGCCTTTTCGCATCTGGGGGCGCAAGATACGCAGTATTTT. Its translation is CAFSHLGAQDTQYF.